Listed below are T cell receptor beta chains from one sample, sequenced in a study of CD8 T cells in Susac syndrome. TCRdb re-derived calls from the immunoSEQ multiplex PCR reads in MiXCR, one entry per CDR3 protein. Here the sample spans 100,000 to 150,000 distinct CDR3 sequences, nearly 95% being singletons. The specimen was CD4+ T cells from PBMCs. These receptors were taken from a human donor in good health. Both conserved end residues are part of each CDR3. Each record gives: V gene, clone size, J gene, D gene, CDR3 DNA, CDR3 protein. D genes are given only for firm matches. Expanded clones are given a class, and other clones once, few, many or no size at all.

V gene: TRBV3-1
clone size: .
J gene: TRBJ2-1
D gene: TRBD2
CDR3 DNA: TGTGCCAGCAGCCAAGGGGGACTAGCAGTTAATGAGCAGTTCTTC
CDR3 protein: CASSQGGLAVNEQFF

V gene: TRBV2
clone size: .
J gene: TRBJ2-5
D gene: .
CDR3 DNA: TGTGCCAGCAGTCGACAGGACCAAGAGACCCAGTACTTC
CDR3 protein: CASSRQDQETQYF

V gene: TRBV28
clone size: .
J gene: TRBJ2-1
D gene: .
CDR3 DNA: TGTGCCAGCTGGGGCGGAGCCTACAATGAGCAGTTCTTC
CDR3 protein: CASWGGAYNEQFF

V gene: TRBV7-9
clone size: .
J gene: TRBJ2-1
D gene: TRBD2
CDR3 DNA: TGTGCCAGCAGCCCCCGGGGAGCGGGACCTCGTTACAATGAGCAGTTCTTC
CDR3 protein: CASSPRGAGPRYNEQFF

V gene: TRBV12-3/TRBV12-4
clone size: .
J gene: TRBJ1-2
D gene: .
CDR3 DNA: TGTGCCAGCAGCGAGCCTCCCGGGACGGAGACCTATGGCTACACCTTC
CDR3 protein: CASSEPPGTETYGYTF

V gene: TRBV7-9
clone size: once
J gene: TRBJ2-7
D gene: TRBD2
CDR3 DNA: TGTGCCAGCAACTTAGCGGGGGTGTCCTACGAGCAGTACTTC
CDR3 protein: CASNLAGVSYEQYF

V gene: TRBV5-1
clone size: .
J gene: TRBJ2-7
D gene: .
CDR3 DNA: TGCGCCAGCAGCTTGGCCACACACTACGAGCAGTACTTC
CDR3 protein: CASSLATHYEQYF

V gene: TRBV7-9
clone size: .
J gene: TRBJ2-2
D gene: TRBD2
CDR3 DNA: TGTGCCAGCAGCCCACTAAGCGGGATGGAGCAAACCGGGGAGCTGTTTTTT
CDR3 protein: CASSPLSGMEQTGELFF

V gene: TRBV7-9
clone size: .
J gene: TRBJ2-5
D gene: TRBD2
CDR3 DNA: TGTGCCAGCAGGATCACCGGGGGGGGAGAGACCCAGTACTTC
CDR3 protein: CASRITGGGETQYF

V gene: TRBV20-1
clone size: .
J gene: TRBJ2-7
D gene: TRBD2
CDR3 DNA: TGCAGTGCTTGGACTAGCGGGAGAGTTAAGTCCTACGAGCAGTACTTC
CDR3 protein: CSAWTSGRVKSYEQYF

V gene: TRBV24-1
clone size: .
J gene: TRBJ1-5
D gene: .
CDR3 DNA: TGTGCCACCAGTGTCGGGGCCCACAATCAGCCCCAGCATTTT
CDR3 protein: CATSVGAHNQPQHF

V gene: TRBV2
clone size: .
J gene: TRBJ1-2
D gene: .
CDR3 DNA: TGTGCCAGCAGTGTTTCCGGGGTCCATGGCTACACCTTC
CDR3 protein: CASSVSGVHGYTF

V gene: TRBV28
clone size: .
J gene: TRBJ2-4
D gene: TRBD2
CDR3 DNA: TGTGCCAGCAGCCTAGCGGGAGTGGGAAACATTCAGTACTTC
CDR3 protein: CASSLAGVGNIQYF

V gene: TRBV5-1
clone size: .
J gene: TRBJ1-1
D gene: .
CDR3 DNA: TGCGCCAGCAGCTTGATTCCAGCAAACACTGAAGCTTTCTTT
CDR3 protein: CASSLIPANTEAFF

V gene: TRBV6-2/TRBV6-3
clone size: .
J gene: TRBJ1-5
D gene: .
CDR3 DNA: TGTGCCAGCAGTCCCTCCGTAGGAGGGGGTAAGCATTTT
CDR3 protein: CASSPSVGGGKHF

V gene: TRBV6-6
clone size: once
J gene: TRBJ2-5
D gene: TRBD1
CDR3 DNA: TGTGCCAGCATCCTCGGACAGGCCCCGGGGGAGACCCAGTACTTC
CDR3 protein: CASILGQAPGETQYF

V gene: TRBV24-1
clone size: .
J gene: TRBJ2-3
D gene: .
CDR3 DNA: TGTGCCACCAGTGATTCCGAGGGAGAGTACGCGGATACGCAGTATTTT
CDR3 protein: CATSDSEGEYADTQYF

V gene: TRBV5-1
clone size: .
J gene: TRBJ2-7
D gene: TRBD2
CDR3 DNA: TGCGCCAGCAGCTCGTACACCGGGACTAAACCCTACGAGCAGTACTTC
CDR3 protein: CASSSYTGTKPYEQYF

V gene: TRBV5-1
clone size: once
J gene: TRBJ2-7
D gene: .
CDR3 DNA: TGCGCCAGCAAGAAGGGGAGAAACCCCTACGAGCAGTACTTC
CDR3 protein: CASKKGRNPYEQYF

V gene: TRBV29-1
clone size: once
J gene: TRBJ2-1
D gene: .
CDR3 DNA: TGCAGCGTCAAGCGGGTGTACAATGAGCAGTTCTTC
CDR3 protein: CSVKRVYNEQFF

V gene: TRBV20-1
clone size: .
J gene: TRBJ2-7
D gene: TRBD1
CDR3 DNA: TGCAGTGCCACCGGGACAGGGATACACGAGCAGTACTTC
CDR3 protein: CSATGTGIHEQYF

V gene: TRBV29-1
clone size: .
J gene: TRBJ1-1
D gene: .
CDR3 DNA: TGCGGCACCTTATGGGGGACAACTGAAGCTTTCTTT
CDR3 protein: CGTLWGTTEAFF

V gene: TRBV29-1
clone size: .
J gene: TRBJ1-2
D gene: .
CDR3 DNA: TGCAGCGCCCCGGATGGGGCAGCCGACTATGGCTACACCTTC
CDR3 protein: CSAPDGAADYGYTF

V gene: TRBV2
clone size: .
J gene: TRBJ2-7
D gene: .
CDR3 DNA: TGTGCCAGCAGTGAAGCGCTTCTTACCGAACGGGCGCAGTACTTC
CDR3 protein: CASSEALLTERAQYF

V gene: TRBV29-1
clone size: .
J gene: TRBJ2-1
D gene: .
CDR3 DNA: TGCAGCGTTGAGCTCGAGCCCCGTGCTGGGGAGCAGTTCTTC
CDR3 protein: CSVELEPRAGEQFF

V gene: TRBV7-2
clone size: once
J gene: TRBJ2-5
D gene: .
CDR3 DNA: TGTGCCAGCAGCAGTGAGCGGAAGACCCAGTACTTC
CDR3 protein: CASSSERKTQYF

V gene: TRBV7-9
clone size: .
J gene: TRBJ2-5
D gene: TRBD1
CDR3 DNA: TGTGCCCTAAAGGGGGCCCAAGAGACCCAGTACTTC
CDR3 protein: CALKGAQETQYF

V gene: TRBV5-1
clone size: .
J gene: TRBJ2-7
D gene: .
CDR3 DNA: TGCGCCAGCAGCTTGGGACTCGTCCAAGGTATTTACGAGCAGTACTTC
CDR3 protein: CASSLGLVQGIYEQYF

V gene: TRBV3-1
clone size: .
J gene: TRBJ1-2
D gene: .
CDR3 DNA: TGTGCCAGCAGCCAAGTGGAACACGGCTACACCTTC
CDR3 protein: CASSQVEHGYTF

V gene: TRBV18
clone size: .
J gene: TRBJ1-4
D gene: .
CDR3 DNA: TGTGCCAGCTCACCACGGGGTGGGACTGAAAAACTGTTTTTT
CDR3 protein: CASSPRGGTEKLFF

V gene: TRBV6-6
clone size: .
J gene: TRBJ2-3
D gene: TRBD2
CDR3 DNA: TGTGCCAGCAGTTCCCGACTAGCGGGTAGCACAGATACGCAGTATTTT
CDR3 protein: CASSSRLAGSTDTQYF

V gene: TRBV5-1
clone size: .
J gene: TRBJ1-3
D gene: .
CDR3 DNA: TGCGCCAGCAGCTTGGCAGGGACGCCTGGAAACACCATATATTTT
CDR3 protein: CASSLAGTPGNTIYF

V gene: TRBV25-1
clone size: .
J gene: TRBJ2-4
D gene: .
CDR3 DNA: TGTGCCAGCAGTGGCGTCGGGAAAACCAAAAACATTCAGTACTTC
CDR3 protein: CASSGVGKTKNIQYF

V gene: TRBV7-9
clone size: .
J gene: TRBJ1-5
D gene: TRBD1
CDR3 DNA: TGTGCCAGCAGCTCGGAACAGGGGGCTTTAGGGATAAATCAGCCCCAGCATTTT
CDR3 protein: CASSSEQGALGINQPQHF

V gene: TRBV19
clone size: .
J gene: TRBJ2-5
D gene: .
CDR3 DNA: TGTGCCAGTAGTTCCGGACTAACTTCACAAGAGACCCAGTACTTC
CDR3 protein: CASSSGLTSQETQYF

V gene: TRBV7-2
clone size: .
J gene: TRBJ2-3
D gene: .
CDR3 DNA: TGTGCCAGCAGCCTTACGCCCACAGATACGCAGTATTTT
CDR3 protein: CASSLTPTDTQYF

V gene: TRBV5-1
clone size: .
J gene: TRBJ2-1
D gene: TRBD2
CDR3 DNA: TGCGCCAGCAGCTTCAGGGTAGCGGGAGAGGTGAATGAGCAGTTCTTC
CDR3 protein: CASSFRVAGEVNEQFF

V gene: TRBV13
clone size: .
J gene: TRBJ2-5
D gene: .
CDR3 DNA: TGTGCCAGCAGCTTAGCGTGGCGGGATGGAGAGACCCAGTACTTC
CDR3 protein: CASSLAWRDGETQYF

V gene: TRBV28
clone size: .
J gene: TRBJ2-3
D gene: TRBD2
CDR3 DNA: TGTGCCAGCCTGACACTAGCGGCCCCCACAGATACGCAGTATTTT
CDR3 protein: CASLTLAAPTDTQYF

V gene: TRBV3-1
clone size: .
J gene: TRBJ2-2
D gene: TRBD1
CDR3 DNA: TGTGCCAGCAGCCAAGGGACAGGGGGTCGCACCGGGGAGCTGTTTTTT
CDR3 protein: CASSQGTGGRTGELFF

V gene: TRBV24-1
clone size: .
J gene: TRBJ1-1
D gene: .
CDR3 DNA: TGTGCCACCAGTGATTCAGGGGCGAACACTGAAGCTTTCTTT
CDR3 protein: CATSDSGANTEAFF

V gene: TRBV28
clone size: .
J gene: TRBJ1-1
D gene: .
CDR3 DNA: TGTGCCAGCGGGGGGAACACTGAAGCTTTCTTT
CDR3 protein: CASGGNTEAFF

V gene: TRBV3-1
clone size: .
J gene: TRBJ2-5
D gene: TRBD1
CDR3 DNA: TGTGCCAGCAGCCCCCCTGCAGGGGGTTCTTCAGAGACCCAGTACTTC
CDR3 protein: CASSPPAGGSSETQYF

V gene: TRBV7-2
clone size: .
J gene: TRBJ1-1
D gene: TRBD1
CDR3 DNA: TGTGCCAGCAGCCCCCCGACAGGGAAGGTGAACACTGAAGCTTTCTTT
CDR3 protein: CASSPPTGKVNTEAFF

V gene: TRBV6-2/TRBV6-3
clone size: .
J gene: TRBJ2-5
D gene: .
CDR3 DNA: TGTGCCAGCAATCTCAGACTCTTGGAGACCCAGTACTTC
CDR3 protein: CASNLRLLETQYF

V gene: TRBV4-1
clone size: .
J gene: TRBJ2-3
D gene: .
CDR3 DNA: TGCGCCAGCAGCCAAGATTTTGGGGGCGCGGGCACAGATACGCAGTATTTT
CDR3 protein: CASSQDFGGAGTDTQYF

V gene: TRBV3-1
clone size: .
J gene: TRBJ1-1
D gene: .
CDR3 DNA: TGTGCCAGCAGCCAACCCGGACACCGGAACACTGAAGCTTTCTTT
CDR3 protein: CASSQPGHRNTEAFF

V gene: TRBV5-1
clone size: .
J gene: TRBJ2-1
D gene: TRBD2
CDR3 DNA: TGCGCCAGCAGCTTGGTCGGGAGGGTAAGTGAGCAGTTCTTC
CDR3 protein: CASSLVGRVSEQFF

V gene: TRBV25-1
clone size: .
J gene: TRBJ2-4
D gene: .
CDR3 DNA: TGTGCCAGCTCCGTATTCTTGGGGGCCAAAAACATTCAGTACTTC
CDR3 protein: CASSVFLGAKNIQYF

V gene: TRBV6-1
clone size: .
J gene: TRBJ2-1
D gene: .
CDR3 DNA: TGTGCCAGCCGTCGGGGAGGCGGGTACAATGAGCAGTTCTTC
CDR3 protein: CASRRGGGYNEQFF

V gene: TRBV2
clone size: .
J gene: TRBJ1-5
D gene: TRBD1
CDR3 DNA: TGTGCCAGCATCCTTCACAGGGGAGGCAATCAGCCCCAGCATTTT
CDR3 protein: CASILHRGGNQPQHF

V gene: TRBV6-5
clone size: .
J gene: TRBJ2-1
D gene: TRBD2
CDR3 DNA: TGTGCCAGCAGTTACTCGCGGCGGGAGGGCTACAATGAGCAGTTCTTC
CDR3 protein: CASSYSRREGYNEQFF

V gene: TRBV7-9
clone size: .
J gene: TRBJ2-1
D gene: .
CDR3 DNA: TGTGCCAGCAGCTTAAGGGAGAGCTACAATGAGCAGTTCTTC
CDR3 protein: CASSLRESYNEQFF

V gene: TRBV29-1
clone size: .
J gene: TRBJ1-2
D gene: .
CDR3 DNA: TGCAGCGTTGAGATACGGACGACCCTTTATGGCTACACCTTC
CDR3 protein: CSVEIRTTLYGYTF

V gene: TRBV2
clone size: .
J gene: TRBJ2-1
D gene: TRBD2
CDR3 DNA: TGTGCCAGCGAACCCCTAGCGGGAGGCTTTACTGAGCAGTTCTTC
CDR3 protein: CASEPLAGGFTEQFF

V gene: TRBV9
clone size: .
J gene: TRBJ2-7
D gene: TRBD2
CDR3 DNA: TGTGCCAGCAGCGTGGGGGGGTACGTGCCCTCCTACGAGCAGTACTTC
CDR3 protein: CASSVGGYVPSYEQYF

V gene: TRBV19
clone size: .
J gene: TRBJ2-1
D gene: .
CDR3 DNA: TGTGCCAGTAGTCAGACGGGAAATGAGCAGTTCTTC
CDR3 protein: CASSQTGNEQFF

V gene: TRBV19
clone size: .
J gene: TRBJ1-1
D gene: TRBD1
CDR3 DNA: TGTGCCAGTAGACCATTTCAGGGGGGCACTGAAGCTTTCTTT
CDR3 protein: CASRPFQGGTEAFF

V gene: TRBV28
clone size: .
J gene: TRBJ2-5
D gene: .
CDR3 DNA: TGTGCCAGCAGGTACCTTAGGGGGGAGACCCAGTACTTC
CDR3 protein: CASRYLRGETQYF